A single sample is the source of the 6 T cell receptor beta chains below, sequenced in a study of T cells in Graves' hyperthyroidism and ophthalmopathy. Amplification targeted TCR beta CDR3 regions from RNA transcripts. HTBI primers were used for first-round RT-PCR of the TCR CDR3. TCRdb independently ran MiXCR on the multiplex PCR reads; one entry per CDR3 protein. The table records about 590,000 distinct CDR3 sequences, 12% to 15% of them present only once. Source material: blood. These receptors came from a woman aged 18-29 years with Graves' ophthalmopathy.

This clonotype was recorded many times. This chain connects TRBV12-3 or TRBV12-4 to TRBJ2-5, with 14 bases aligning to TRBD2. Trimming cost V 5 bases and J 5 bases; bases outside gene matches: 7. The length of the CDR3 is 16 residues. CDR3: CASSMTSGRAGETQYF. CDR3 DNA sequence: TGTGCCAGCAGTATGACTAGCGGGAGGGCCGGGGAGACCCAGTACTTC.

This clonotype was recorded at least ten times. The chain employs TRBV6-1 and TRBJ1-5; 11 bases are shared with TRBD1. The V segment lost 0 bases and the J segment 6 bases; nucleotides outside the gene matches: 7. Germline V gene lookup returns CDR1 MNHNS and CDR2 SASEGT. This CDR3 is 17 amino acids long. Here the CDR3 reads CASSEARTGGVSQPQHF. The CDR3 DNA is TGTGCCAGCAGTGAAGCAAGGACAGGGGGCGTAAGTCAGCCCCAGCATTTT.

The chain uses TRBV5-6 and TRBJ2-1, with TRBD2 identical over 13 bases. The germline gives CDR1 SGHDT, CDR2 YYEEEE. The V segment lost 2 bases and the J segment 7 bases; nucleotides outside the gene matches: 3. This CDR3 region has 15 residues. CDR3 protein: CASSFGTSGVNEQFF. The CDR3 DNA reads as TGTGCCAGCAGCTTCGGGACTAGCGGGGTTAATGAGCAGTTCTTC.

Ten or more counts support this clonotype. V gene TRBV3-1 combines with J gene TRBJ2-1; no reliable D call. The CDR3 runs 14 residues. The V gene's germline CDR1 is LGHDT and CDR2 YNNKEL (reference sequence). Trimming shortened V by 2 bases and J by 12 bases, and 17 bases separated the two germline ends. This CDR3 is CASSQNSALVGQFF. The CDR3 DNA is TGTGCCAGCAGCCAAAATTCCGCGCTAGTTGGGCAGTTCTTC.

The genes are TRBV4-3 and TRBJ1-2; unclear D gene. Trimming removed 1 base from V and 2 bases from J, with 11 bases in between. The germline CDR1 and CDR2 sequences are LGHNA and YSLEER. The CDR3 is 15 residues long. The CDR3 protein is CASSQAARRNYGYTF. The CDR3 bases are TGCGCCAGCAGCCAAGCGGCCAGACGAAACTATGGCTACACCTTC.

This clonotype has at least ten counts. The V gene is TRBV15, the J gene TRBJ2-7, with 11 bases identical to TRBD2. This CDR3 spans 16 amino acids. With 1 base clipped from V and 4 bases from J, the junction kept 6 bases outside the gene matches. Germline V CDR1 and CDR2: LNHNV, YYDKDF (reference sequence). In DNA, the CDR3 is TGTGCCACCAGCAGAGGAGGTGCTAGCGGGAGGTACGAGCAGTACTTC. Protein product: CATSRGGASGRYEQYF.